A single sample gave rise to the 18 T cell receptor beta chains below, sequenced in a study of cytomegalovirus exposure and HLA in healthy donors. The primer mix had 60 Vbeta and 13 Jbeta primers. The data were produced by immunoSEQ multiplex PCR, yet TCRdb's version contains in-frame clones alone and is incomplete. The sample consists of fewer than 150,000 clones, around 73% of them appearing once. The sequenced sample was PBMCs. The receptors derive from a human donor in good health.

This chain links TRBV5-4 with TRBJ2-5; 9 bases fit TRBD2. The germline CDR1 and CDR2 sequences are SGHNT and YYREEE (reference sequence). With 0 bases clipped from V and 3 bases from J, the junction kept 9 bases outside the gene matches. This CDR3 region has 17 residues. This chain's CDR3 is CASSLVGRGGREETQYF. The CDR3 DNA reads TGTGCCAGCAGCTTGGTTGGTAGAGGCGGGAGGGAAGAGACCCAGTACTTC.

The CDR3 here is CASSPRTSGKRETQYF. CDR3 DNA: TGCGCCAGCAGTCCTCGGACTAGCGGGAAAAGAGAGACCCAGTACTTC. This chain connects TRBV5-1 to TRBJ2-5; 12 bases fit TRBD2. The V gene's germline CDR1 is SGHRS and CDR2 YFSETQ. The trim removed 5 bases at V and 4 bases at J, leaving 9 bases unmatched. The CDR3 loop spans 16 amino acids.

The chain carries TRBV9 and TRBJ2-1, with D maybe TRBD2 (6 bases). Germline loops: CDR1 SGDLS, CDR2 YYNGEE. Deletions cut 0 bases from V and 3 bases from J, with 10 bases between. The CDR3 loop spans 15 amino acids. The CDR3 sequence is CASSVGGLNYNEQFF. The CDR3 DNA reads TGTGCCAGCAGCGTAGGGGGACTCAACTACAATGAGCAGTTCTTC.

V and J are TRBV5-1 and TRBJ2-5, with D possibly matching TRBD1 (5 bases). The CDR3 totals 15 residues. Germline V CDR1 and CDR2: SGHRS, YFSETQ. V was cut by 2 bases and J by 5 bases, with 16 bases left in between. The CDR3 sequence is CASSFLDKGVETQYF. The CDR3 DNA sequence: TGCGCCAGCAGCTTCCTTGACAAAGGGGTTGAGACCCAGTACTTC.

This CDR3 is CTSFRGEFF. The DNA of the CDR3 is TGCACCAGCTTCAGAGGCGAGTTCTTC. The chain combines TRBV1 with TRBJ2-1; whether TRBD2, the table's D call, matches the DNA was not checked. TRBV1 is a pseudogene locus. This CDR3 has 9 residues.

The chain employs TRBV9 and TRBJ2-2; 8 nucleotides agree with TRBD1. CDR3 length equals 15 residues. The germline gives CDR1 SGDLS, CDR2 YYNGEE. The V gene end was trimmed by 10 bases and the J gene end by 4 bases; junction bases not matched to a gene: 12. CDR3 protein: CAYRTRGRSTGELFF. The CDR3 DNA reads TGTGCCTACAGGACCAGGGGGCGAAGCACCGGGGAGCTGTTTTTT.

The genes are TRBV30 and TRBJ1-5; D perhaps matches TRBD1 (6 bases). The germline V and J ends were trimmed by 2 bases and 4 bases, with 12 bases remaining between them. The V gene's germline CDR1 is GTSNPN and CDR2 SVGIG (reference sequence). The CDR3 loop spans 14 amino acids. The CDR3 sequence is CAWSLDRRNQPQHF. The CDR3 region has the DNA TGTGCCTGGAGTCTCGACAGGCGGAATCAGCCCCAGCATTTT.

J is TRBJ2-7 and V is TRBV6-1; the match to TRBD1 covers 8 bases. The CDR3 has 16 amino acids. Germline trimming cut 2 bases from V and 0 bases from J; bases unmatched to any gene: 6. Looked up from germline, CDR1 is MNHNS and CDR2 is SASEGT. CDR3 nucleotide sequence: TGTGCCAGCAGTGAATTCGGGACAGGCAGCTCCTACGAGCAGTACTTC. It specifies CASSEFGTGSSYEQYF.

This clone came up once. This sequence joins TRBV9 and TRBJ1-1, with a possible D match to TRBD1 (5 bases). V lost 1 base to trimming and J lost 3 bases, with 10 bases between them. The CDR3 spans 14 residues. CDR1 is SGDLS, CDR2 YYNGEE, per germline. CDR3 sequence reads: CASSVQGGDTEAFF. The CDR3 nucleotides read TGTGCCAGCAGCGTACAGGGAGGGGACACTGAAGCTTTCTTT. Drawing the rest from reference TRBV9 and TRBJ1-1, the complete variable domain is DSGVTQTPKHLITATGQRVTLRCSPRSGDLSVYWYQQSLDQGLQFLIQYYNGEERAKGNILERFSAQQFPDLHSELNLSSLELGDSALYFCASSVQGGDTEAFFGQGTRLTVV.

Written as DNA, the CDR3 is TGTGCCAGCAGCTCGACTAGCGGGCGCCAAGAGACCCAGTACTTC. Its protein is CASSSTSGRQETQYF. The chain joins TRBV7-9 to TRBJ2-5, with 10 positions matching TRBD2. Unmatched junction bases numbered 3, after V lost 4 bases and J lost 1 base. The CDR3 spans 15 residues. In germline, CDR1 is SEHNR, CDR2 FQNEAQ (reference sequence).

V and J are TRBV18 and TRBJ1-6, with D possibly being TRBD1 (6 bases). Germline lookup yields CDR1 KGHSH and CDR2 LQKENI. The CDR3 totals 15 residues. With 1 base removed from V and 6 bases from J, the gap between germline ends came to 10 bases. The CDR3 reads CASSPLTGSNSPLHF. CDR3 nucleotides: TGTGCCAGCTCACCACTGACAGGAAGTAATTCACCCCTCCACTTT.

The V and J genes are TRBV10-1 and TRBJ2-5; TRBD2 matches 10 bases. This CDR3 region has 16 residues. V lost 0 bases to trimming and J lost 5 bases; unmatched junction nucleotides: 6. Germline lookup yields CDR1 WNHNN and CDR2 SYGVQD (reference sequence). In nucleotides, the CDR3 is TGCGCCAGCAGTGAGTCGGAGCGGGGGGGCCCTGAGACCCAGTACTTC. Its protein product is CASSESERGGPETQYF.

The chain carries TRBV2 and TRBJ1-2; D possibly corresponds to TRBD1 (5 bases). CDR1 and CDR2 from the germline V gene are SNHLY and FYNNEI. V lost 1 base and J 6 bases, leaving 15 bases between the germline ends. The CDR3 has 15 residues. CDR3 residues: CASSEGAGLKDGYTF. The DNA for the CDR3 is TGTGCCAGCAGTGAAGGCGCGGGGCTCAAGGATGGCTACACCTTC.

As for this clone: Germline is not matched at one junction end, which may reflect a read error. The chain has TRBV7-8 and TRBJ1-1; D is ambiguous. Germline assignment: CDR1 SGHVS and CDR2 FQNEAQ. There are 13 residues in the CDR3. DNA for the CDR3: TGTGCCAGCGGCTTAGCCGGAGACACTGAAGCTTTCTTT. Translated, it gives CASGLAGDTEAFF.

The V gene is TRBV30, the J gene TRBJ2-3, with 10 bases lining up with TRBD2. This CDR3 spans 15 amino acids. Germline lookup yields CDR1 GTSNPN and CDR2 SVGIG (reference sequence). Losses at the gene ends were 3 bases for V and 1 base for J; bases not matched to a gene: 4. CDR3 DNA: TGTGCCTGGAGGGGCGGGACTAGCGGCACAGATACGCAGTATTTT. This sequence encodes CAWRGGTSGTDTQYF.

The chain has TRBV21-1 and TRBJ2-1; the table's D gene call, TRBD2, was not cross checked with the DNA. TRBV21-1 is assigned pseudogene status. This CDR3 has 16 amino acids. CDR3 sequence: CASSNKASGRNNEQFF. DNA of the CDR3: TGTGCCAGCAGCAATAAGGCTAGCGGGAGAAACAATGAGCAGTTCTTC.

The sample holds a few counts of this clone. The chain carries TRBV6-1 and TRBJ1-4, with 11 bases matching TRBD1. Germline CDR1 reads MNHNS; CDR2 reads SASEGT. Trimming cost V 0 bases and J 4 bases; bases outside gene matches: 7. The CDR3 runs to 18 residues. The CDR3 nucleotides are TGTGCCAGCAGTGAAGCGACCGGACAGGGGGCTGTTAATGAAAAACTGTTTTTT. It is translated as CASSEATGQGAVNEKLFF.

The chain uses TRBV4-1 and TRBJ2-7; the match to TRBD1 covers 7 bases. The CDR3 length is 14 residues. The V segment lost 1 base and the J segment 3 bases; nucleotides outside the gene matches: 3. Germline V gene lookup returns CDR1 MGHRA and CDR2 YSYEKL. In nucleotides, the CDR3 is TGCGCCAGCAGCCAAGGGACAGGATACTACGAGCAGTACTTC. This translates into CASSQGTGYYEQYF.